This record looks at one T cell receptor beta chain sequence and its context. These data belong to a study of technical replicates of blood from a few donors. Germline-derived CDR1 and CDR2 are SGHVS and FQNEAQ. The CDR3 spans 16 residues. Trimming stripped 6 bases from V and 3 bases from J, with 20 bases between. Clones were sequenced by immunoSEQ multiplex PCR, and TCRdb holds only the in-frame ones, with some missing. This table holds about 63,000 clones, approximately 86% found once. The receptor's source is a human donor in good health. Some clones in this sample may be carry-over from other donors' samples. The J gene is TRBJ2-5, the V gene TRBV7-8; TRBD1 is a possible D gene (5 bases). Sequenced: PBMCs. In nucleotides, the CDR3 is TGTGCCAGCAGTTTCACCGCGTTTGGGGCGGAAGAGACCCAGTACTTC. The encoded protein is CASSFTAFGAEETQYF.